This TCR beta chain is drawn from a study of cytomegalovirus exposure and HLA in healthy donors. The study, taken as a whole, reports: HLA alleles showed associations with 16,951 TCR beta sequences in a later analysis, at a 0.05 false discovery rate.

Germline V lookup: CDR1 SGHTA, CDR2 FQGTGA. Trimming removed 1 base at V and 3 bases at J, with 10 bases between. The CDR3 totals 15 residues. The PCR was carried out with 60 Vbeta primers and 13 Jbeta primers. Produced via immunoSEQ multiplex PCR; TCRdb's table is partial and in-frame only. Of approximately 140,000 clones in the sample, approximately 80% were seen once. Concerning this clone itself: The antigen is not known.

The V and J genes are TRBV7-3 and TRBJ1-5; weak D call: TRBD1 (5 bases). This clonotype was sampled from a man in his forties or fifties in good health and CMV-seronegative. Sequencing input: PBMCs. In DNA, the CDR3 is TGTGCCAGCAGCTTAATCGGGGGGACCAATCAGCCCCAGCATTTT. Translating gives CASSLIGGTNQPQHF.